The present T cell receptor (beta chain) was sequenced within a study of T cells in Graves' hyperthyroidism and ophthalmopathy. The study's findings and limits: Most thyroid clonotypes expanded above 0.001 were also detected in blood. Model output signaled ophthalmopathy a median around 5.9 months ahead of onset.

The CDR3 runs to 14 residues. CDR1 DFQATT and CDR2 SNEGSKA come from the germline V gene (reference sequence). V was pared by 6 bases and J by 5 bases, with 19 bases between. About this clonotype itself: Its antigen remains unknown.

Amplification targeted TCR beta CDR3 regions from RNA transcripts. A set of HTBI primers served as the primers for a first-round RT-PCR of the TCR CDR3. TCRdb independently ran MiXCR on the multiplex PCR reads; one entry per CDR3 protein. This table has roughly 510,000 distinct CDR3 sequences, around 43% appearing once. Source material: peripheral blood or thyroid tissue (not recorded which). The rearrangement uses TRBV20-1 and TRBJ2-5, with D perhaps TRBD2 (5 bases). The TCR originated in an adult woman with Graves' disease, either hyperthyroidism or ophthalmopathy (not recorded which). CDR3 in DNA: TGCAGTGCCCGGTTTCCGGGGTCCGGGGAGACCCAGTACTTC. This codes for CSARFPGSGETQYF.